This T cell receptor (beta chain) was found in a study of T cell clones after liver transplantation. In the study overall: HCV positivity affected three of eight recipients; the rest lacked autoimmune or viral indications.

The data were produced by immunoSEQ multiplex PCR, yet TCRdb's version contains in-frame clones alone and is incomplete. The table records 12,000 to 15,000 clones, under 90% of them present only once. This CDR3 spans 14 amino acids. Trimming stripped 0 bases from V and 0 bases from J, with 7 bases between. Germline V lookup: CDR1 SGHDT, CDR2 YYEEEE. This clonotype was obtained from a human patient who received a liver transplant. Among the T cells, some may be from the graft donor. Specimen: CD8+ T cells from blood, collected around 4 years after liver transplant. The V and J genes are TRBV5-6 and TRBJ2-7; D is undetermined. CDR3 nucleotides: TGTGCCAGCAGCTTGGGGCCAGCCTCCTACGAGCAGTACTTC. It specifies CASSLGPASYEQYF.